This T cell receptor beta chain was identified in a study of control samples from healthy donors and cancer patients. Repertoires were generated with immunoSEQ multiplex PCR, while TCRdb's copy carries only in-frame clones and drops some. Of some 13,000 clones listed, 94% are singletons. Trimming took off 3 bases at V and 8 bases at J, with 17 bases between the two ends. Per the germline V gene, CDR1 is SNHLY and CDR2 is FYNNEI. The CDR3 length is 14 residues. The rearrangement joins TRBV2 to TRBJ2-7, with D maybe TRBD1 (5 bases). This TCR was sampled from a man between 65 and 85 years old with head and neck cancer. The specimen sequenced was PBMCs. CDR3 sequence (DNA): TGTGCCAGCAGTGATCAGGGCTTGAGGATCAAGCAGTACTTC. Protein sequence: CASSDQGLRIKQYF.